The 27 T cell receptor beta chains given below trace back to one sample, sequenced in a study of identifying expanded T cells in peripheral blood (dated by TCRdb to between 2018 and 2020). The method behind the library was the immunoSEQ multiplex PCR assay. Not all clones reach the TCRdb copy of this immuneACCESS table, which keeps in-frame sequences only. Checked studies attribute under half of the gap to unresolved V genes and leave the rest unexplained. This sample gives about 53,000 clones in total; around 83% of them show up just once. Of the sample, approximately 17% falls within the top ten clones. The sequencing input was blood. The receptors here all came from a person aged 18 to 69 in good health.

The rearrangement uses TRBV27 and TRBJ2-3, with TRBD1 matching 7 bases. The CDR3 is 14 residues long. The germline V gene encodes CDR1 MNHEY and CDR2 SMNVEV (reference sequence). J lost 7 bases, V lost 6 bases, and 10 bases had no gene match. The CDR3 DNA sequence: TGTGCCAGCAGCCCGGGACAGCTCAGGAATACGCAGTATTTT. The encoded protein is CASSPGQLRNTQYF.

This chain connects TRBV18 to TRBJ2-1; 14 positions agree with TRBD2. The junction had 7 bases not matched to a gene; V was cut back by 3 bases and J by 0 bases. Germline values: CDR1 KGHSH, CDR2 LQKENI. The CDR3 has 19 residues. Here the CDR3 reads CASSPSGLAGASSYNEQFF. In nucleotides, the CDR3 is TGTGCCAGCTCACCCTCGGGACTAGCGGGAGCAAGCTCCTACAATGAGCAGTTCTTC.

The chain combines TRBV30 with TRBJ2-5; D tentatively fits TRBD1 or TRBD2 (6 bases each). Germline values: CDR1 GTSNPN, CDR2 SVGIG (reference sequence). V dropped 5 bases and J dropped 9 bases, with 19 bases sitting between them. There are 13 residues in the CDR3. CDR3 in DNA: TGTGCCTGGGGAGAGGGGGGTCCAAGGGCCCAGTACTTC. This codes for CAWGEGGPRAQYF.

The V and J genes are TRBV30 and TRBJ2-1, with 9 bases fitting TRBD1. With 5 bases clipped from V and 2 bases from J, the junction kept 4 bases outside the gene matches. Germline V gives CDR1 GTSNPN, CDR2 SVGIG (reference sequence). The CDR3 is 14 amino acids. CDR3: CAWGTGNTYNEQFF. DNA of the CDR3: TGTGCCTGGGGGACAGGGAATACCTACAATGAGCAGTTCTTC.

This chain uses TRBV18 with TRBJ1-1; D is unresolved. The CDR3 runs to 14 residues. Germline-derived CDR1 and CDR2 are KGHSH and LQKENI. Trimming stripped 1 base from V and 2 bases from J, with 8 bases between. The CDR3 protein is CASSPRTLNTEAFF. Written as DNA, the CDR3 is TGTGCCAGCTCACCACGTACACTAAACACTGAAGCTTTCTTT.

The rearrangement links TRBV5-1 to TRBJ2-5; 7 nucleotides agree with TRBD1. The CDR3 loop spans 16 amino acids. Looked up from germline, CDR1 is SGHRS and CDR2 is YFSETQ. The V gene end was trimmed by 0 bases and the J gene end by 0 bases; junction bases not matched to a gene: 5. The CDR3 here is CASSLVGTEYQETQYF. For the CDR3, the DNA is TGCGCCAGCAGCTTGGTCGGGACAGAGTACCAAGAGACCCAGTACTTC.

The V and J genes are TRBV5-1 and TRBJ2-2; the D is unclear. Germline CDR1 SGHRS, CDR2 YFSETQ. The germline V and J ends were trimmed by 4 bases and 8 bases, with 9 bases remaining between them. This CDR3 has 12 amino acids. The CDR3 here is CASSDPMGELFF. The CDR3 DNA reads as TGCGCCAGCAGCGATCCAATGGGGGAGCTGTTTTTT. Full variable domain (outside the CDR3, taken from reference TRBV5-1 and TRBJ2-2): KAGVTQTPRYLIKTRGQQVTLSCSPISGHRSVSWYQQTPGQGLQFLFEYFSETQRNKGNFPGRFSGRQFSNSRSEMNVSTLELGDSALYLCASSDPMGELFFGEGSRLTVL.

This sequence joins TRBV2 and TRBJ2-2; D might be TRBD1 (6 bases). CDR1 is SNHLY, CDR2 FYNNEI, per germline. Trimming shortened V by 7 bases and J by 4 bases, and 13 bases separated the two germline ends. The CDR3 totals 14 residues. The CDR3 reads CASKLQGPTGELFF. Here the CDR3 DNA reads TGTGCCAGCAAGCTACAGGGTCCCACCGGGGAGCTGTTTTTT.

As DNA, the CDR3 is TGCGCCAGCAGCTTGGACCAGGGCGGGCGTGGCTACACCTTC. Encoded protein: CASSLDQGGRGYTF. The V and J genes are TRBV5-1 and TRBJ1-2; D is possibly TRBD1 (5 bases). Trimming left V 0 bases short and J 7 bases short, with 13 bases between. This CDR3 contains 14 residues. The V gene's germline CDR1 is SGHRS and CDR2 YFSETQ.

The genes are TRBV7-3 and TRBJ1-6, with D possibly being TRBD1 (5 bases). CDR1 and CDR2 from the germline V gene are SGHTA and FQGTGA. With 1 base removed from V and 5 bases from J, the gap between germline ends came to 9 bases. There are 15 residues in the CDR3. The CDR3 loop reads CASSLISGNNSPLHF. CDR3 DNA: TGTGCCAGCAGCTTAATTTCAGGGAATAATTCACCCCTCCACTTT.

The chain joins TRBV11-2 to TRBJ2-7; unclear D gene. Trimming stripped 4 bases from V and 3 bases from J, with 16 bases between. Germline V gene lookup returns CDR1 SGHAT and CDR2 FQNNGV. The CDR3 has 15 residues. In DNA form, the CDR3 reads TGTGCCAGCAGCTCCACCGACCGTGACATCTACGAGCAGTACTTC. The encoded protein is CASSSTDRDIYEQYF.

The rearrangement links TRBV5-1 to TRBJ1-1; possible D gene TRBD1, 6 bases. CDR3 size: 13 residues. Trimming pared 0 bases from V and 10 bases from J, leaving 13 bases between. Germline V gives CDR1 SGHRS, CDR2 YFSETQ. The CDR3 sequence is CASSLVNRGPAFF. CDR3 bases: TGCGCCAGCAGCTTGGTCAATCGGGGGCCAGCTTTCTTT.

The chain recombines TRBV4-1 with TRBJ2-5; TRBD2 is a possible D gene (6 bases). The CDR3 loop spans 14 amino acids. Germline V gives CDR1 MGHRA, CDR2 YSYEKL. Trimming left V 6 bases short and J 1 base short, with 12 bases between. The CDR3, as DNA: TGCGCCAGCAGTCCTGGGACTTCCCAAGAGACCCAGTACTTC. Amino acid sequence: CASSPGTSQETQYF.

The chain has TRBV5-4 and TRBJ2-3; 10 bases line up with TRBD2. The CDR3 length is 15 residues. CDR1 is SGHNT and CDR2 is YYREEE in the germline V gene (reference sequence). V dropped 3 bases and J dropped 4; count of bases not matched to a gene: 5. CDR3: CASSSGLAKPDTQYF. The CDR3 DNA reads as TGTGCCAGCAGCTCGGGACTAGCGAAGCCAGATACGCAGTATTTT.

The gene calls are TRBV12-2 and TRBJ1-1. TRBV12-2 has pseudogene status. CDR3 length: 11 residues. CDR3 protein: CASRLEGHSGF. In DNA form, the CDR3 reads TGTGCAAGTCGCTTAGAAGGCCACTCCGGCTTT.

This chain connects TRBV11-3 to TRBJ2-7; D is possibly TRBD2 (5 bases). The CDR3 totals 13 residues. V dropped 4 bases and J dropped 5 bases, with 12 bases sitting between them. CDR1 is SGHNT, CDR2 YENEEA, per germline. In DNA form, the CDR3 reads TGTGCCAGCAGCTCCCCTCTCGGGGACGAGCAGTACTTC. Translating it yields CASSSPLGDEQYF. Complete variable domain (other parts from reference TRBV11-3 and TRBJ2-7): EAGVVQSPRYKIIEKKQPVAFWCNPISGHNTLYWYLQNLGQGPELLIRYENEEAVDDSQLPKDRFSAERLKGVDSTLKIQPAELGDSAVYLCASSSPLGDEQYFGPGTRLTVT.

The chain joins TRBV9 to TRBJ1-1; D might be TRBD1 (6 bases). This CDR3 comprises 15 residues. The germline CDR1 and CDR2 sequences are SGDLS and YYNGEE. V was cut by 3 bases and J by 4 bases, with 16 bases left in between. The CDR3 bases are TGTGCCAGCAGCGAGGCCCCCGGGGGCTCCACTGAAGCTTTCTTT. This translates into CASSEAPGGSTEAFF.

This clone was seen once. The CDR3 here is CASSQDGAAKNIQYF. CDR3 sequence (DNA): TGTGCCAGCAGCCAGGACGGTGCGGCCAAAAACATTCAGTACTTC. V and J are TRBV14 and TRBJ2-4; no reliable D call. The CDR3 length is 15 residues. Germline CDR1 SGHDN, CDR2 FVKESK. V lost 3 bases, J lost 1 base, and 10 bases lay in between.

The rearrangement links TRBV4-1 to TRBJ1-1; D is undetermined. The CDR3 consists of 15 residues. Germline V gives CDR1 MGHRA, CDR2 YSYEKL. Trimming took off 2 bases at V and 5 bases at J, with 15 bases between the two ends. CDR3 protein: CASSQQIILGTEAFF. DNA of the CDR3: TGCGCCAGCAGCCAACAAATCATCCTCGGGACTGAAGCTTTCTTT.

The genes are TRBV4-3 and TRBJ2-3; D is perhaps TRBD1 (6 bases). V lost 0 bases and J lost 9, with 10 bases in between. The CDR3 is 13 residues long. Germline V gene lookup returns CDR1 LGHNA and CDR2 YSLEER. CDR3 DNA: TGCGCCAGCAGCCAAGATACAGGGTCCACGCAGTATTTT. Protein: CASSQDTGSTQYF.

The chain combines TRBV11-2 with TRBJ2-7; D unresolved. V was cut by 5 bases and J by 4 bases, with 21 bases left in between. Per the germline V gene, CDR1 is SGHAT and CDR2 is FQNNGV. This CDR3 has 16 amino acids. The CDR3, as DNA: TGTGCCAGCAGCCTCCCCGTCGAACCCGGAACTTACGAGCAGTACTTC. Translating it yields CASSLPVEPGTYEQYF.

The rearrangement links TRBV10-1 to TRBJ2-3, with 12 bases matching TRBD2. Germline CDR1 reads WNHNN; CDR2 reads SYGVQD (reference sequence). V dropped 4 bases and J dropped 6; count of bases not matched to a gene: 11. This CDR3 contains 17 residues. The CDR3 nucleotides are TGCGCCAGCAGTGGGCGAGGACTAGCGGGGATTTGGGATACGCAGTATTTT. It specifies CASSGRGLAGIWDTQYF.

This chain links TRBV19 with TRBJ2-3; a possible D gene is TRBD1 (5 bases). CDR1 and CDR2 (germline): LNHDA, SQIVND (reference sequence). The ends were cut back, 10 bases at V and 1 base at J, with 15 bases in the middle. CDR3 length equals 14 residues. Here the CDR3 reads CATLDILGTDTQYF. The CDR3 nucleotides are TGTGCCACCTTGGACATCCTCGGCACAGATACGCAGTATTTT. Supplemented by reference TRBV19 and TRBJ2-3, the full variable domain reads DGGITQSPKYLFRKEGQNVTLSCEQNLNHDAMYWYRQDPGQGLRLIYYSQIVNDFQKGDIAEGYSVSREKKESFPLTVTSAQKNPTAFYLCATLDILGTDTQYFGPGTRLTVL.

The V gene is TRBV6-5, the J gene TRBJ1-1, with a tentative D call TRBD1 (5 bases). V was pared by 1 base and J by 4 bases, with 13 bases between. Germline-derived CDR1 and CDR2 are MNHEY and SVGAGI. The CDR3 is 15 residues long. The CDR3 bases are TGTGCCAGCAGTTACTTTCAAGGGGCCGCCACTGAAGCTTTCTTT. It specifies CASSYFQGAATEAFF.

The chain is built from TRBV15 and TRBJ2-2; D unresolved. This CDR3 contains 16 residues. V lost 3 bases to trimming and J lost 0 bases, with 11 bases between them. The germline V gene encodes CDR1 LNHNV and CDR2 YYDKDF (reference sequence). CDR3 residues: CATSSLIPPNTGELFF. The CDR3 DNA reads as TGTGCCACCAGCAGTCTTATACCTCCGAACACCGGGGAGCTGTTTTTT.

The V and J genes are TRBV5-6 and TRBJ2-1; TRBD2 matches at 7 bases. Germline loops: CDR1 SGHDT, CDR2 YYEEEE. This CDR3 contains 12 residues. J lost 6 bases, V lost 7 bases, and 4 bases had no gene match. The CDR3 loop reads CASGRAVNEQFF. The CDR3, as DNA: TGTGCCAGCGGGAGGGCCGTCAATGAGCAGTTCTTC.

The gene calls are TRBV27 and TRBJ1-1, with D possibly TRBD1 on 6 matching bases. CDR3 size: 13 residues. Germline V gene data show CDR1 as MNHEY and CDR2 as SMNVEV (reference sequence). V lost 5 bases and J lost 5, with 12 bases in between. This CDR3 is CASSKGRGTEAFF. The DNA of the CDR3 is TGTGCCAGCAGTAAGGGGAGGGGGACTGAAGCTTTCTTT.